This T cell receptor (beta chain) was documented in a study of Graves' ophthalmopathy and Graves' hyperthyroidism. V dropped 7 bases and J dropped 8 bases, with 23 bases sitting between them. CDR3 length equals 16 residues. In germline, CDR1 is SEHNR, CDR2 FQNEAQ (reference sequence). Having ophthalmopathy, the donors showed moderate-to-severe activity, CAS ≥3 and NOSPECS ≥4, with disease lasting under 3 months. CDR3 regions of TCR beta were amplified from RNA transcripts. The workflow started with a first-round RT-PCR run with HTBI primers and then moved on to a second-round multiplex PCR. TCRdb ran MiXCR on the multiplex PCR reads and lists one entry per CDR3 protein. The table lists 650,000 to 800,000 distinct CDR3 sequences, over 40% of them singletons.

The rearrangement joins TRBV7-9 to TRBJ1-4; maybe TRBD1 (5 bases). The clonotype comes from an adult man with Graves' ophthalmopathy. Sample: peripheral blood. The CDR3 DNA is TGTGCCAGCAAATCCGCAGGGACCGCACGGGAGGAAAAACTGTTTTTT. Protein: CASKSAGTAREEKLFF.